The clone carrying this T cell receptor beta chain was found many times. Its cognate antigen is unknown. This sample is part of a study of neurological immune-mediated disorders. Study results and limitations: Expanded clones shared no identical CDR3 amino acid sequences across subjects, which suggested private TCR-beta repertoires in all groups.

Libraries from sorted cells each used about 1 million CD4+ or CD8+ T cells. TCRdb re-derived calls from the 5' RACE reads in MiXCR, one entry per CDR3 protein. Of tens of thousands of distinct CDR3 sequences listed, about 5.6% are singletons. The CDR3 has 16 residues. V lost 6 bases and J lost 0, with 16 bases in between. In germline, CDR1 is SGHRS, CDR2 YFSETQ. This TCR derives from a woman aged 18 to 35 with multiple sclerosis. The V and J genes are TRBV5-1 and TRBJ2-1, with D tentatively TRBD1 (7 bases). The sample consisted of CD4+ T cells from blood. The CDR3 coding sequence is TGCGCCAGCAACACCGGGGGACAGAGCTCCTACAATGAGCAGTTCTTC. It yields the protein CASNTGGQSSYNEQFF.